A single sample is the source of the 26 T cell receptor beta chains below, sequenced in a study of cytomegalovirus exposure and HLA in healthy donors. The PCR ran on 60 Vbeta and 13 Jbeta primers. Clones were sequenced by immunoSEQ multiplex PCR, and TCRdb holds only the in-frame ones, with some missing. The sample consists of about 150,000 clones, 65% to 80% of them appearing once. The sample comprised PBMCs. Receptor source: a male donor in good health and CMV-seronegative.

The V gene is TRBV2, the J gene TRBJ1-2; 8 nucleotides align to TRBD1. V was clipped by 8 bases and J by 4 bases; unmatched bases: 6. The germline V gene encodes CDR1 SNHLY and CDR2 FYNNEI. The CDR3 covers 13 residues. The CDR3 nucleotides are TGTGCCAGCGGACAGGGACATACCTATGGCTACACCTTC. It translates to CASGQGHTYGYTF.

This clone was counted once. The V call is TRBV29-1, the J call TRBJ1-4, with 9 bases matching TRBD1. The CDR3 has 13 amino acids. J gave up 6 bases and V 7 bases, and 6 bases lay outside the gene matches. CDR1 is SQVTM, CDR2 ANQGSEA, per germline. The CDR3 spells CSATGGADEKLFF. The DNA for the CDR3 is TGCAGCGCCACAGGGGGCGCGGATGAAAAACTGTTTTTT.

V is TRBV7-2 and J is TRBJ1-1, with 7 nucleotides matching TRBD1. CDR3 size: 14 residues. CDR1 is SGHTA and CDR2 is FQGNSA in the germline V gene. V dropped 4 bases and J dropped 4; count of bases not matched to a gene: 6. As DNA, the CDR3 is TGTGCCAGCAGCTCACAACGACAGGGCACTGAAGCTTTCTTT. It codes for CASSSQRQGTEAFF.

This clone was counted a few times. The rearrangement links TRBV30 to TRBJ2-7, with 7 bases identical to TRBD2. The CDR3 sequence is 13 residues long. After removal of 8 bases from V and 7 bases from J, the junction contained 14 bases not matched to a gene. From germline, CDR1 is GTSNPN and CDR2 SVGIG (reference sequence). CDR3 loop: CAGGARGRGEQYF. DNA of the CDR3: TGTGCCGGAGGGGCCAGAGGGAGGGGAGAGCAGTACTTC.

CDR3 sequence: CASSAGTSGTYNEQFF. CDR3 sequence (DNA): TGCGCCAGCAGCGCGGGGACTAGCGGGACCTACAATGAGCAGTTCTTC. This chain connects TRBV5-1 to TRBJ2-1, with 13 bases fitting TRBD2. Germline CDR1 SGHRS, CDR2 YFSETQ. After removal of 4 bases from V and 2 bases from J, the junction contained 3 bases not matched to a gene. The CDR3 runs to 16 residues.

V usage is TRBV27 and J usage is TRBJ2-7; 8 bases line up with TRBD2. The germline V gene has CDR1 MNHEY and CDR2 SMNVEV (reference sequence). The CDR3 is 15 residues long. Trimming cost V 5 bases and J 0 bases; bases outside gene matches: 6. For the CDR3, the DNA is TGTGCCAGCAGTCCCTCGGGGGGGAGCTCCTACGAGCAGTACTTC. Translation gives CASSPSGGSSYEQYF.

CDR3 sequence: CSVEGGTGGGVTQYF. The CDR3 DNA reads as TGCAGCGTTGAAGGAGGGACAGGGGGCGGGGTGACCCAGTACTTC. V gene TRBV29-1 combines with J gene TRBJ2-5; TRBD1 matches at 12 bases. The CDR3 consists of 15 residues. Germline V CDR1 and CDR2: SQVTM, ANQGSEA. V shed 1 base, J shed 7 bases, and the junction held 7 bases outside the gene matches.

The chain links TRBV30 to TRBJ2-7, with D tentatively TRBD1 (5 bases). The germline V and J ends were trimmed by 2 bases and 6 bases, with 17 bases remaining between them. CDR1 GTSNPN and CDR2 SVGIG come from the germline V gene (reference sequence). The CDR3 extends over 14 amino acids. For the CDR3, the DNA is TGTGCCTGGAGTATCGGAGCAGGGCGAGGCGAGCAGTACTTC. It yields the protein CAWSIGAGRGEQYF. The variable domain in full, completed from reference TRBV30 and TRBJ2-7, reads SQTIHQWPATLVQPVGSPLSLECTVEGTSNPNLYWYRQAAGRGLQLLFYSVGIGQISSEVPQNLSASRPQDRQFILSSKKLLLSDSGFYLCAWSIGAGRGEQYFGPGTRLTVT.

This chain joins TRBV5-1 and TRBJ1-2, with D perhaps TRBD1 (6 bases). Trimming pared 4 bases from V and 9 bases from J, leaving 10 bases between. This CDR3 region has 11 residues. Germline CDR1 SGHRS, CDR2 YFSETQ. The CDR3 sequence: CASSGWDSYTF. The CDR3 coding sequence is TGCGCCAGCAGCGGATGGGACAGCTACACCTTC.

The V and J genes are TRBV7-2 and TRBJ2-7, with D perhaps TRBD1 (5 bases). The germline V gene encodes CDR1 SGHTA and CDR2 FQGNSA. The ends were cut back, 10 bases at V and 0 bases at J, with 13 bases in the middle. This CDR3 contains 13 residues. For the CDR3, the DNA is TGTGCCATGGGATCGGACACCTCCTACGAGCAGTACTTC. Protein: CAMGSDTSYEQYF. Combining the CDR3 with reference TRBV7-2 and TRBJ2-7 gives the whole variable domain GAGVSQSPSNKVTEKGKDVELRCDPISGHTALYWYRQSLGQGLEFLIYFQGNSAPDKSGLPSDRFSAERTGGSVSTLTIQRTQQEDSAVYLCAMGSDTSYEQYFGPGTRLTVT.

This sequence joins TRBV19 and TRBJ1-2; D may be TRBD1 (6 bases). The germline CDR1 and CDR2 sequences are LNHDA and SQIVND (reference sequence). V was shortened by 5 bases and J by 8 bases, with 12 bases between the two germline ends. The CDR3 is 12 amino acids. For the CDR3, the DNA is TGTGCCAGTAGTTATGGGACATCAGGCTACACCTTC. It codes for CASSYGTSGYTF.

Remarks on this clone: The same CDR3 also results from other DNA sequences found in this sample. The genes are TRBV30 and TRBJ1-2; TRBD1 agrees at 8 bases. V lost 5 bases and J lost 4; bases outside the gene matches: 3. CDR1 and CDR2 (germline): GTSNPN, SVGIG (reference sequence). The length of the CDR3 is 12 residues. The CDR3 here is CAWDRGSYGYTF. CDR3 nucleotides: TGTGCCTGGGACAGGGGTAGCTATGGCTACACCTTC. Full variable domain (missing parts from reference TRBV30 and TRBJ1-2): SQTIHQWPATLVQPVGSPLSLECTVEGTSNPNLYWYRQAAGRGLQLLFYSVGIGQISSEVPQNLSASRPQDRQFILSSKKLLLSDSGFYLCAWDRGSYGYTFGSGTRLTVV.

The genes are TRBV10-3 and TRBJ2-7; TRBD1 matches 10 bases. This CDR3 spans 15 amino acids. From germline, CDR1 is ENHRY and CDR2 SYGVKD. V was pared by 9 bases and J by 4 bases, with 12 bases of the junction left unmatched. The CDR3 loop is CAMGEPGQGYYEQYF. Written as DNA, the CDR3 is TGTGCCATGGGAGAACCGGGACAGGGGTATTACGAGCAGTACTTC.

The chain's CDR3 is CASSPEVGGGNTEAFF. CDR3 nucleotide sequence: TGTGCCAGCAGCCCTGAGGTGGGAGGAGGGAACACTGAAGCTTTCTTT. The chain carries TRBV27 and TRBJ1-1; no reliable D call. Between the trimmed V and J ends, which lost 6 bases and 1 base, there was a span of 18 bases. The germline V gene has CDR1 MNHEY and CDR2 SMNVEV (reference sequence). The CDR3 runs to 16 residues.

The rearrangement uses TRBV12-2 and TRBJ1-2. TRBV12-2 is a listed pseudogene. The CDR3 sequence is 13 residues long. This CDR3 reads CASRLDFNYGYTF. CDR3 coding DNA: TGTGCAAGTCGCTTAGACTTTAACTATGGCTACACCTTC.

This chain connects TRBV15 to TRBJ1-3, with D perhaps TRBD1 (5 bases). Germline V gene lookup returns CDR1 LNHNV and CDR2 YYDKDF (reference sequence). V was trimmed by 3 bases and J by 4 bases, leaving 13 bases between them. The CDR3 has 15 amino acids. CDR3 DNA: TGTGCCACCAGCAGGGACACGGGGGGGGGAAACACCATATATTTT. Translation gives CATSRDTGGGNTIYF. Full variable domain (missing parts from reference TRBV15 and TRBJ1-3): DAMVIQNPRYQVTQFGKPVTLSCSQTLNHNVMYWYQQKSSQAPKLLFHYYDKDFNNEADTPDNFQSRRPNTSFCFLDIRSPGLGDTAMYLCATSRDTGGGNTIYFGEGSWLTVV.

This clone was counted only a few times. The genes are TRBV28 and TRBJ2-5; D remains unclear. The V gene's germline CDR1 is MDHEN and CDR2 SYDVKM. The CDR3 covers 14 residues. V was shortened by 6 bases and J by 5 bases, with 16 bases between the two germline ends. The CDR3 is CASSRPGRVETQYF. The DNA for the CDR3 is TGTGCCAGCAGCCGTCCGGGTCGGGTGGAGACCCAGTACTTC.

The chain recombines TRBV7-2 with TRBJ2-1, with 11 bases aligning to TRBD2. Germline V lookup: CDR1 SGHTA, CDR2 FQGNSA. This CDR3 comprises 15 residues. The ends lost 4 bases at V and 4 bases at J; junction bases unmatched: 3. The CDR3 nucleotides read TGTGCCAGCAGCTCGGGACTAGCGGAATACAATGAGCAGTTCTTC. Translation: CASSSGLAEYNEQFF.

The chain links TRBV19 to TRBJ1-4; 8 positions match TRBD1. Per germline, CDR1 LNHDA and CDR2 SQIVND (reference sequence). The CDR3 is 18 residues long. Germline trimming cut 6 bases from V and 2 bases from J; bases unmatched to any gene: 14. Here the CDR3 reads CASSLDRVKRSTNEKLFF. CDR3 bases: TGTGCCAGTAGCCTGGACAGGGTTAAGAGGTCGACTAATGAAAAACTGTTTTTT. Filled out from reference TRBV19 and TRBJ1-4, the complete variable domain reads DGGITQSPKYLFRKEGQNVTLSCEQNLNHDAMYWYRQDPGQGLRLIYYSQIVNDFQKGDIAEGYSVSREKKESFPLTVTSAQKNPTAFYLCASSLDRVKRSTNEKLFFGSGTQLSVL.

The genes are TRBV2 and TRBJ1-1; 8 bases are a match to TRBD1. Germline V lookup: CDR1 SNHLY, CDR2 FYNNEI. There are 15 residues in the CDR3. V dropped 5 bases and J dropped 1; count of bases not matched to a gene: 6. The CDR3 bases are TGTGCCAGCAGTTATCAGACAGGGGCGAACACTGAAGCTTTCTTT. It encodes CASSYQTGANTEAFF.

The gene calls are TRBV5-4 and TRBJ2-7; weak D call: TRBD2 (7 bases). The CDR3 totals 15 residues. Looked up from germline, CDR1 is SGHNT and CDR2 is YYREEE (reference sequence). V was clipped by 6 bases and J by 4 bases, with 20 bases between them. CDR3 in amino acids: CASTEGGSLVYEQYF. The DNA for the CDR3 is TGTGCCAGCACCGAGGGGGGGTCGCTGGTTTACGAGCAGTACTTC.

This rearrangement joins TRBV7-9 to TRBJ1-4, with TRBD1 matching over 7 bases. The CDR3 is 14 residues long. Trimming took 5 bases from V and 3 from J; bases not matched to a gene: 3. Germline V gives CDR1 SEHNR, CDR2 FQNEAQ (reference sequence). This chain's CDR3 is CASSRQGANEKLFF. The DNA for the CDR3 is TGTGCCAGCAGCCGACAGGGCGCTAATGAAAAACTGTTTTTT.

J is TRBJ2-7 and V is TRBV6-5, with 7 bases lining up with TRBD1. The CDR3 consists of 14 residues. V lost 6 bases to trimming and J lost 3 bases; unmatched junction nucleotides: 8. The germline gives CDR1 MNHEY, CDR2 SVGAGI. The CDR3 DNA follows: TGTGCCAGCAGGCTCTCCAGGGGGAGCTACGAGCAGTACTTC. Protein sequence: CASRLSRGSYEQYF.

The chain joins TRBV5-1 to TRBJ2-5; 7 bases align to TRBD1. CDR1 is SGHRS, CDR2 YFSETQ, per germline. The CDR3 runs to 15 residues. The V gene end was trimmed by 4 bases and the J gene end by 1 base; junction bases not matched to a gene: 7. The CDR3 spells CASSATGTVQETQYF. Here the CDR3 DNA reads TGCGCCAGCAGCGCTACCGGGACAGTCCAAGAGACCCAGTACTTC.

This clone has only one observation. J is TRBJ2-5 and V is TRBV7-2; 8 bases match TRBD2. Gene TRBJ2-7 matches the end of the DNA better, so the J call may be wrong. The germline V gene has CDR1 SGHTA and CDR2 FQGNSA. The CDR3 has 15 residues. CDR3 DNA sequence: TGTGCCAGCAGCTCGGGGGGGGTTCCGCTCTACGAGCAGTACTTC. This codes for CASSSGGVPLYEQYF.

The chain is built from TRBV5-4 and TRBJ1-1, with D perhaps matching TRBD1 (5 bases). The CDR3 is made up of 13 amino acids. V gave up 7 bases and J gave up 3 bases, with 13 bases separating them. CDR1 and CDR2 from the germline V gene are SGHNT and YYREEE (reference sequence). The CDR3 spells CASAFQGDTEAFF. CDR3 bases: TGTGCCAGCGCCTTTCAGGGTGACACTGAAGCTTTCTTT.